These 16 T cell receptor beta chains were sequenced from one sample in a study of blood T cell repertoires in COVID-19. Some clones are missing from TCRdb's copy, which holds only in-frame ones; the method was immunoSEQ multiplex PCR. In the table there are about 170,000 clones, approximately 85% of which are singletons. Sequenced input: peripheral blood. Every receptor here comes from an elderly woman with COVID-19, enrolled during active disease.

This clone has more than one count but fewer than ten. The V and J genes are TRBV9 and TRBJ2-1; 9 nucleotides agree with TRBD2. Trimming cost V 3 bases and J 5 bases; bases outside gene matches: 3. The CDR3 covers 14 residues. CDR1 is SGDLS and CDR2 is YYNGEE in the germline V gene. The CDR3 loop reads CASSGLAGNNEQFF. In DNA, the CDR3 is TGTGCCAGCAGCGGTCTAGCGGGGAACAATGAGCAGTTCTTC.

V usage is TRBV5-1 and J usage is TRBJ2-1; weak D call: TRBD1 (6 bases). The germline gives CDR1 SGHRS, CDR2 YFSETQ. This CDR3 has 14 residues. Trimming took 4 bases from V and 6 from J, leaving 14 bases between them. The CDR3 sequence is CASSERGYRNEQFF. DNA for the CDR3: TGCGCCAGCAGCGAGAGGGGGTATCGCAATGAGCAGTTCTTC.

The rearrangement joins TRBV6-1 to TRBJ2-2, with 13 bases fitting TRBD2. V lost 4 bases to trimming and J lost 7 bases; unmatched junction nucleotides: 9. This CDR3 is built from 17 residues. Germline V gene data show CDR1 as MNHNS and CDR2 as SASEGT. CDR3 region: CASSGTSGRNRVGELFF. For the CDR3, the DNA is TGTGCCAGCAGTGGGACTAGCGGGAGAAACCGGGTCGGGGAGCTGTTTTTT.

This chain connects TRBV2 to TRBJ1-5, with D tentatively TRBD1 (6 bases). Per the germline V gene, CDR1 is SNHLY and CDR2 is FYNNEI. CDR3 length: 15 amino acids. V gave up 4 bases and J gave up 2 bases, with 12 bases separating them. The CDR3 nucleotides read TGTGCCAGCAGTGTGGGCAGGGGTGGCAATCAGCCCCAGCATTTT. The encoded protein is CASSVGRGGNQPQHF.

The chain carries TRBV5-1 and TRBJ2-7; 7 nucleotides match TRBD1. V shed 4 bases and J 0 bases; nucleotides not matched to a gene: 7. The CDR3 contains 15 residues. CDR1 and CDR2 (germline): SGHRS, YFSETQ. In DNA form, the CDR3 reads TGCGCCAGCAGCCGGGACAGCCTTCTCTCCTACGAGCAGTACTTC. Protein sequence: CASSRDSLLSYEQYF. Supplemented by reference TRBV5-1 and TRBJ2-7, the full variable domain reads KAGVTQTPRYLIKTRGQQVTLSCSPISGHRSVSWYQQTPGQGLQFLFEYFSETQRNKGNFPGRFSGRQFSNSRSEMNVSTLELGDSALYLCASSRDSLLSYEQYFGPGTRLTVT.

The CDR3 sequence is CASSQDLDIGNEKLFF. In DNA form, the CDR3 reads TGCGCCAGCAGCCAAGATCTCGACATCGGTAATGAAAAACTGTTTTTT. This sequence joins TRBV4-3 and TRBJ1-4; D unclear. The germline V and J ends were trimmed by 0 bases and 4 bases, with 12 bases remaining between them. CDR1 is LGHNA, CDR2 YSLEER, per germline. CDR3 size: 16 residues.

The chain carries TRBV7-2 and TRBJ2-4; TRBD1 agrees at 7 bases. Germline CDR1 is SGHTA and CDR2 is FQGNSA. V lost 2 bases, J lost 10 bases, and 5 bases stayed unmatched. This CDR3 region has 13 residues. This chain's CDR3 is CASSLQGVRIQYF. The CDR3 DNA is TGTGCCAGCAGCTTACAGGGGGTGAGGATTCAGTACTTC.

The chain links TRBV6-2 or TRBV6-3 to TRBJ2-7, with D possibly being TRBD2 (6 bases). CDR3 size: 17 residues. The V end was cut by 6 bases, the J end by 7 bases, with 28 bases between. Looked up from germline, CDR1 is MNHEY and CDR2 is SVGEGT. The CDR3 region has the DNA TGTGCCAGCAGACCTCACTGGAGTAGCGGTTCTAGGAGGGAGCAGTACTTC. This codes for CASRPHWSSGSRREQYF.

This clone appeared a few times. V and J are TRBV11-2 and TRBJ2-7, with D uncertain. The CDR3 has 11 residues. Germline loops: CDR1 SGHAT, CDR2 FQNNGV. V was pared by 5 bases and J by 0 bases, with 2 bases between. This CDR3 reads CASSRSYEQYF. CDR3 nucleotides: TGTGCCAGCAGCCGCTCCTACGAGCAGTACTTC.

The chain has TRBV4-2 and TRBJ1-1, with 8 nucleotides matching TRBD1. Germline values: CDR1 LGHNA, CDR2 YNFKEQ. The CDR3 has 14 amino acids. V dropped 4 bases and J dropped 2; count of bases not matched to a gene: 3. The CDR3 is CASSLGTGNTEAFF. In DNA, the CDR3 is TGTGCCAGCAGCCTAGGGACAGGAAACACTGAAGCTTTCTTT.

This clone has more than one count but fewer than ten. This rearrangement joins TRBV3-1 (or the pseudogene TRBV3-2) to TRBJ1-2; a possible D gene is TRBD1 (5 bases). The germline CDR1 and CDR2 sequences are LGHDT and YNNKEL (reference sequence). This CDR3 comprises 11 residues. V was clipped by 10 bases and J by 6 bases, with 12 bases between them. This CDR3 reads CATRDLDGYTF. Here the CDR3 DNA reads TGTGCCACCAGGGACTTGGATGGCTACACCTTC.

This chain joins TRBV7-8 and TRBJ2-7; the match to TRBD2 covers 9 bases. The V segment lost 1 base and the J segment 3 bases; nucleotides outside the gene matches: 4. The V gene's germline CDR1 is SGHVS and CDR2 FQNEAQ. The CDR3 consists of 15 residues. The CDR3 DNA sequence: TGTGCCAGCAGCTTAGTGCCTAGCGGGAACTACGAGCAGTACTTC. It specifies CASSLVPSGNYEQYF. The whole variable domain, filled in from reference TRBV7-8 and TRBJ2-7, reads GAGVSQSPRYKVAKRGQDVALRCDPISGHVSLFWYQQALGQGPEFLTYFQNEAQLDKSGLPSDRFFAERPEGSVSTLKIQRTQQEDSAVYLCASSLVPSGNYEQYFGPGTRLTVT.

The chain joins TRBV7-2 to TRBJ2-3; TRBD1 might be the D (5 bases). Germline loops: CDR1 SGHTA, CDR2 FQGNSA. The CDR3 consists of 15 residues. Trimming stripped 4 bases from V and 0 bases from J, with 11 bases between. This CDR3 is CASSSRQTSTDTQYF. CDR3 in DNA: TGTGCCAGCAGCTCGCGACAGACTAGCACAGATACGCAGTATTTT.

This chain's CDR3 is CASSPGQGGSPLHF. In DNA, the CDR3 is TGTGCCAGCAGTCCCGGACAGGGAGGATCACCCCTCCACTTT. The chain employs TRBV11-2 and TRBJ1-6; 8 bases agree with TRBD1. The CDR3 contains 14 residues. J gave up 10 bases and V 6 bases, and 8 bases lay outside the gene matches. Germline-derived CDR1 and CDR2 are SGHAT and FQNNGV.

This chain connects TRBV28 to TRBJ1-2; unclear D gene. CDR1 is MDHEN, CDR2 SYDVKM, per germline. Deletions cut 5 bases from V and 5 bases from J, with 9 bases between. This CDR3 has 12 residues. This CDR3 is CASSTPMYGYTF. CDR3 coding DNA: TGTGCCAGCAGTACACCGATGTATGGCTACACCTTC.

J is TRBJ2-5 and V is TRBV18, with D possibly being TRBD1 (5 bases). There are 12 residues in the CDR3. Germline CDR1 reads KGHSH; CDR2 reads LQKENI. V was cut by 8 bases and J by 0 bases, with 7 bases left in between. The CDR3 loop reads CASTGDQETQYF. The CDR3 bases are TGTGCCAGCACAGGTGACCAAGAGACCCAGTACTTC.